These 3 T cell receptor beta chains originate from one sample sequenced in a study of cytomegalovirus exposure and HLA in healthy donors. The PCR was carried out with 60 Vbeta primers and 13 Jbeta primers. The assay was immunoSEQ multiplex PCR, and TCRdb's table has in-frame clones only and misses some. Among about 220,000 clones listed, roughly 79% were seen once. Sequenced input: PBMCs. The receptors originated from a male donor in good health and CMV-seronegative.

The CDR3 sequence is CASRNTGTGGNEQFF. DNA for the CDR3: TGTGCCAGTAGAAACACCGGGACAGGGGGTAATGAGCAGTTCTTC. V is TRBV19 and J is TRBJ2-1, with 11 nucleotides matching TRBD1. CDR3 size: 15 residues. CDR1 and CDR2 from the germline V gene are LNHDA and SQIVND (reference sequence). V trimming: 6 bases; J trimming: 7 bases; junction bases outside the gene matches: 8.

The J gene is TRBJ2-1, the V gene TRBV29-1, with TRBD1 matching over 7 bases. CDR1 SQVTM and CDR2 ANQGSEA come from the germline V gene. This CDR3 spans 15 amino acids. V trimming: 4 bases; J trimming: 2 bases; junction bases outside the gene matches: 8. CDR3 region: CSVGRGGHPYNEQFF. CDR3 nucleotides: TGCAGCGTTGGTCGAGGGGGCCACCCCTACAATGAGCAGTTCTTC.

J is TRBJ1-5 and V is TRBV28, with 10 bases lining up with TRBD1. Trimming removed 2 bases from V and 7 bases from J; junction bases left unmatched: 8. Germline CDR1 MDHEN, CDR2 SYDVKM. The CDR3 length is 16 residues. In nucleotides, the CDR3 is TGTGCCAGCAGTTTAGGGACAGGGGAAGACGGACAGCCCCAGCATTTT. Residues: CASSLGTGEDGQPQHF.